What follows describes a single TCR beta chain. The antigen remains unidentified. TCRdb's copy holds only in-frame clones and misses some; the assay was immunoSEQ multiplex PCR. Of some 16,000 clones in the sample, around 91% were seen once. This specimen belongs to a study of circulating and synovial CD4+ cells in juvenile arthritis. Findings and caveats of the study: Circulating pathogenic-like lymphocytes shared a substantially higher fraction of CDR3 sequences with synovium than bulk blood.

The receptor's source is a human donor with juvenile idiopathic arthritis. Sequencing was carried out using CD4+ T cells from blood.

CDR3 sequence: CATSRDLAGDEQYF. The CDR3 nucleotides read TGTGCCACCAGCAGAGATCTGGCGGGGGACGAGCAGTACTTC. The chain is built from TRBV15 and TRBJ2-7; the match to TRBD2 covers 7 bases. V lost 0 bases to trimming and J lost 5 bases; unmatched junction nucleotides: 4. Germline values: CDR1 LNHNV, CDR2 YYDKDF (reference sequence). This CDR3 has 14 amino acids. Combining the CDR3 with reference TRBV15 and TRBJ2-7 gives the whole variable domain DAMVIQNPRYQVTQFGKPVTLSCSQTLNHNVMYWYQQKSSQAPKLLFHYYDKDFNNEADTPDNFQSRRPNTSFCFLDIRSPGLGDTAMYLCATSRDLAGDEQYFGPGTRLTVT.